Shown below are 27 T cell receptor beta chains from a single sample sequenced in a study of shared clonotypes between healthy human individuals. CD45RO negativity and positive selection for CCR7 defined naive CD8 cells, a population that excluded terminally differentiated effector memory CD45RA+ cells. Using immunoSEQ multiplex PCR, the repertoire was profiled, and TCRdb retains in-frame clones only, with some absent. This sample has about 870,000 clones, with 92% found just once. The sequenced material came from naive CD8+ T cells sorted from blood. The receptors originated from a man aged 25-45 years in good health.

The rearrangement joins TRBV7-2 to TRBJ2-1, with a possible D match to TRBD1 (6 bases). V lost 4 bases and J lost 8, with 15 bases in between. The V gene's germline CDR1 is SGHTA and CDR2 FQGNSA. This CDR3 is 14 amino acids long. The CDR3, as DNA: TGTGCCAGCAGCTCCCGACAGGTATTCCATGAGCAGTTCTTC. Amino acids: CASSSRQVFHEQFF.

The chain carries TRBV10-3 and TRBJ2-1; no definite D call. The V gene's germline CDR1 is ENHRY and CDR2 SYGVKD. The CDR3 covers 17 residues. V gave up 3 bases and J gave up 4 bases, with 19 bases separating them. In nucleotides, the CDR3 is TGTGCCATCAGTGACTCTATGGCAGGAGAAAGGTACAATGAGCAGTTCTTC. Translation gives CAISDSMAGERYNEQFF.

The chain combines TRBV9 with TRBJ1-5; TRBD1 matches at 12 bases. Trimming cost V 7 bases and J 5 bases; bases outside gene matches: 16. Per germline, CDR1 SGDLS and CDR2 YYNGEE. This CDR3 contains 18 residues. For the CDR3, the DNA is TGTGCCAGCCGCAAGGGACAGGGGGCGCAGGGGGGATATCAGCCCCAGCATTTT. Translated, it gives CASRKGQGAQGGYQPQHF. The complete variable domain, with remaining parts taken from reference TRBV9 and TRBJ1-5, reads DSGVTQTPKHLITATGQRVTLRCSPRSGDLSVYWYQQSLDQGLQFLIQYYNGEERAKGNILERFSAQQFPDLHSELNLSSLELGDSALYFCASRKGQGAQGGYQPQHFGDGTRLSIL.

This chain uses TRBV7-8 with TRBJ2-1, with TRBD2 identical over 9 bases. Germline CDR1 reads SGHVS; CDR2 reads FQNEAQ. The CDR3 is 15 residues long. With 3 bases clipped from V and 4 bases from J, the junction kept 4 bases outside the gene matches. The CDR3 region is CASSLRLAVYNEQFF. CDR3 nucleotide sequence: TGTGCCAGCAGCTTGCGACTAGCGGTATACAATGAGCAGTTCTTC.

The chain carries TRBV4-1 and TRBJ1-2, with TRBD1 matching 8 bases. The CDR3 consists of 17 residues. The ends lost 0 bases at V and 3 bases at J; junction bases unmatched: 9. CDR1 MGHRA and CDR2 YSYEKL come from the germline V gene. The DNA of the CDR3 is TGCGCCAGCAGCCAAGATCCCGACAGGGGTGGCCACTATGGCTACACCTTC. Protein sequence: CASSQDPDRGGHYGYTF.

The chain uses TRBV6-5 and TRBJ1-1; TRBD1 might be the D (5 bases). V was clipped by 7 bases and J by 1 base, with 13 bases between them. This CDR3 is built from 14 residues. Germline V gene data show CDR1 as MNHEY and CDR2 as SVGAGI. The CDR3 protein is CASTSTRANTEAFF. In nucleotides, the CDR3 is TGTGCCAGCACCTCAACCAGGGCGAACACTGAAGCTTTCTTT.

The rearrangement links TRBV18 to TRBJ2-1; TRBD1 matches 11 bases. The CDR3 runs 16 residues. Losses at the gene ends were 3 bases for V and 3 bases for J; bases not matched to a gene: 4. Germline values: CDR1 KGHSH, CDR2 LQKENI. The CDR3 loop reads CASSPRDRGFYNEQFF. In DNA, the CDR3 is TGTGCCAGCTCACCCCGGGACAGGGGGTTCTACAATGAGCAGTTCTTC.

In its sample, this clone was seen a few times. The V and J genes are TRBV28 and TRBJ2-1, with a weak D call TRBD1 (6 bases). V shed 3 bases and J shed 4 bases, with 10 bases lying between them. The CDR3 has 14 residues. CDR1 is MDHEN, CDR2 SYDVKM, per germline. The CDR3, as DNA: TGTGCCAGCAGTTTCACGACAGGTTACAATGAGCAGTTCTTC. Protein sequence: CASSFTTGYNEQFF.

This chain links TRBV7-2 with TRBJ1-3; D ambiguous. Germline V lookup: CDR1 SGHTA, CDR2 FQGNSA. This CDR3 spans 17 amino acids. The V end was cut by 2 bases, the J end by 0 bases, with 14 bases between. DNA of the CDR3: TGTGCCAGCAGCTTAAGGTTGGGCCAGTACTCTGGAAACACCATATATTTT. This encodes CASSLRLGQYSGNTIYF.

The chain has TRBV9 and TRBJ1-2; TRBD1 matches 7 bases. The CDR3 is 15 residues long. The germline gives CDR1 SGDLS, CDR2 YYNGEE. Losses at the gene ends were 4 bases for V and 3 bases for J; bases not matched to a gene: 9. The CDR3: CASSHDREIDYGYTF. CDR3 bases: TGTGCCAGCAGCCATGACAGGGAGATTGACTATGGCTACACCTTC.

This clone appeared a few times. The genes are TRBV2 and TRBJ1-5; possible D gene TRBD1, 6 bases. The CDR3 is 14 residues long. V lost 1 base, J lost 5 bases, and 9 bases lay in between. Germline assignment: CDR1 SNHLY and CDR2 FYNNEI. The CDR3 DNA is TGTGCCAGCAGTGAAGACACAGGGTATCAGCCCCAGCATTTT. Protein: CASSEDTGYQPQHF.

The chain has TRBV21-1 and TRBJ2-3. TRBV21-1 is deemed a pseudogene. The CDR3 sequence is 13 residues long. CDR3: CASSRDSTDTQYF. As DNA, the CDR3 is TGTGCCAGCAGCCGGGACAGCACAGATACGCAGTATTTT.

This clone appeared a single time. V is TRBV4-1 and J is TRBJ2-1, with D unresolved. This CDR3 is 16 amino acids long. The V gene lost 0 bases and the J gene lost 0 bases, with 9 bases spanning the gap. Germline loops: CDR1 MGHRA, CDR2 YSYEKL. CDR3: CASSQDPASSYNEQFF. As DNA, the CDR3 is TGCGCCAGCAGCCAAGATCCCGCGAGCTCCTACAATGAGCAGTTCTTC.

This chain uses TRBV7-9 with TRBJ2-3; TRBD2 aligns across 8 bases. The ends lost 2 bases at V and 6 bases at J; junction bases unmatched: 7. Germline CDR1 SEHNR, CDR2 FQNEAQ (reference sequence). The CDR3 loop spans 15 amino acids. CDR3 bases: TGTGCCAGCAGCTTAAGGGGACTAGTCCACGATACGCAGTATTTT. Encoded protein: CASSLRGLVHDTQYF.

The rearrangement uses TRBV5-6 and TRBJ1-5, with TRBD1 identical over 10 bases. The germline V gene encodes CDR1 SGHDT and CDR2 YYEEEE. The CDR3 totals 15 residues. The V segment lost 4 bases and the J segment 4 bases; nucleotides outside the gene matches: 5. CDR3 nucleotide sequence: TGTGCCAGCAGCCGGTGGACAGGGGGGAATCAGCCCCAGCATTTT. Its protein product is CASSRWTGGNQPQHF.

The CDR3 coding sequence is TGCGCCAGCAGCCAAGAACCGCTTTCCAAAAACATTCAGTACTTC. This sequence encodes CASSQEPLSKNIQYF. The rearrangement uses TRBV4-1 and TRBJ2-4; no reliable D call. The CDR3 consists of 15 residues. Looked up from germline, CDR1 is MGHRA and CDR2 is YSYEKL. The germline V and J ends were trimmed by 0 bases and 2 bases, with 8 bases remaining between them.

A note on this clone: Other DNA sequences in the same sample also yield this CDR3. This chain joins TRBV5-1 and TRBJ2-7; 7 bases fit TRBD1. This CDR3 spans 14 amino acids. Trimming took 2 bases from V and 3 from J; bases not matched to a gene: 5. Germline CDR1 reads SGHRS; CDR2 reads YFSETQ. CDR3 nucleotides: TGCGCCAGCAGCTTCACTACAGGGGACTACGAGCAGTACTTC. It is translated as CASSFTTGDYEQYF.

V and J are TRBV29-1 and TRBJ2-1; 11 positions agree with TRBD2. Germline loops: CDR1 SQVTM, CDR2 ANQGSEA. V shed 7 bases, J shed 4 bases, and the junction held 12 bases outside the gene matches. This CDR3 region has 16 residues. CDR3 sequence: CSAAGTSGALYNEQFF. The CDR3 DNA reads as TGCAGCGCTGCCGGGACTAGCGGCGCGCTATACAATGAGCAGTTCTTC.

V is TRBV29-1 and J is TRBJ2-2, with 14 bases that match TRBD2. The CDR3 length is 17 residues. Germline CDR1 and CDR2: SQVTM and ANQGSEA. V trimming: 5 bases; J trimming: 5 bases; junction bases outside the gene matches: 10. For the CDR3, the DNA is TGCAGCGTTTGGGGACTAGCGGGGGACCAGGGGACCGGGGAGCTGTTTTTT. Translation: CSVWGLAGDQGTGELFF.

A note on this clone: Other nucleotide sequences in the sample specify the same CDR3. CDR3 region: CASSLSSGIEAFF. The CDR3, as DNA: TGTGCCAGCAGTTTATCGAGCGGAATTGAAGCTTTCTTT. The chain has TRBV27 and TRBJ1-1; D is undetermined. V was clipped by 0 bases and J by 7 bases, with 9 bases between them. This CDR3 spans 13 amino acids. Germline loops: CDR1 MNHEY, CDR2 SMNVEV (reference sequence).

The V and J genes are TRBV19 and TRBJ2-1; the match to TRBD2 covers 7 bases. The ends lost 7 bases at V and 3 bases at J; junction bases unmatched: 6. In germline, CDR1 is LNHDA, CDR2 SQIVND (reference sequence). The CDR3 is 14 amino acids. CDR3: CASKLSGIYNEQFF. The CDR3 DNA reads TGTGCCAGTAAACTGAGCGGGATCTACAATGAGCAGTTCTTC.

The V gene is TRBV5-5, the J gene TRBJ2-2; D may be TRBD1 (7 bases). The V end was cut by 4 bases, the J end by 3 bases, with 13 bases between. CDR1 SGHKS and CDR2 YYEKEE come from the germline V gene (reference sequence). CDR3 size: 15 residues. CDR3 residues: CASSAGQRYTGELFF. In DNA form, the CDR3 reads TGTGCCAGCAGCGCGGGACAGAGATACACCGGGGAGCTGTTTTTT.

This chain links TRBV10-2 with TRBJ2-2, with 9 nucleotides matching TRBD2. The CDR3 is made up of 15 amino acids. Per germline, CDR1 WSHSY and CDR2 SAAADI. V lost 4 bases, J lost 6 bases, and 6 bases stayed unmatched. CDR3 coding DNA: TGCGCCAGCAGTGGCGGGAGGGTGTCCCCCGGGGAGCTGTTTTTT. The encoded protein is CASSGGRVSPGELFF.

V usage is TRBV7-6 and J usage is TRBJ1-2; the match to TRBD1 covers 9 bases. The germline V gene encodes CDR1 SGHVS and CDR2 FNYEAQ. V lost 5 bases, J lost 7 bases, and 8 bases stayed unmatched. This CDR3 spans 14 amino acids. The CDR3: CASSAGTGRLGYTF. As DNA, the CDR3 is TGTGCCAGCAGCGCCGGGACAGGGAGACTTGGCTACACCTTC.

This clone occurred a few times. The sample has other DNA sequences that encode this CDR3 too. The V call is TRBV27, the J call TRBJ2-1; 9 bases are shared with TRBD2. This CDR3 has 16 amino acids. V lost 1 base to trimming and J lost 1 base; unmatched junction nucleotides: 2. Germline V gives CDR1 MNHEY, CDR2 SMNVEV (reference sequence). CDR3 in amino acids: CASSLYLAGSYNEQFF. In nucleotides, the CDR3 is TGTGCCAGCAGTTTATATCTAGCGGGATCCTACAATGAGCAGTTCTTC.

V is TRBV7-9 and J is TRBJ2-6; 8 bases match TRBD1. Germline V lookup: CDR1 SEHNR, CDR2 FQNEAQ (reference sequence). V gave up 5 bases and J gave up 0 bases; unmatched junction bases: 6. The CDR3 is 17 amino acids. CDR3 sequence (DNA): TGTGCCAGCAGCGATCCGGGACAGGTCTCTGGGGCCAACGTCCTGACTTTC. This gives the protein CASSDPGQVSGANVLTF.

This sequence joins TRBV29-1 and TRBJ2-7; TRBD1 matches at 10 bases. The CDR3 sequence is 13 residues long. Germline V gene data show CDR1 as SQVTM and CDR2 as ANQGSEA. V was clipped by 7 bases and J by 4 bases; unmatched bases: 7. The CDR3 coding sequence is TGCAGCGGCCGGGACAGGGGACAGTACGAGCAGTACTTC. It translates to CSGRDRGQYEQYF.